A few counts support the clone carrying this T cell receptor beta chain. TCRdb keeps only in-frame clones here, not all; method: immunoSEQ multiplex PCR. Among approximately 480,000 clones listed, 87% were seen once. Per the germline V gene, CDR1 is ENHRY and CDR2 is SYGVKD. V was pared by 11 bases and J by 0 bases, with 14 bases between. The CDR3 is made up of 14 amino acids. Stated treatment: around 19 received Ad26.COV2.S at low or high dose, single or two shots; roughly five received placebo; per-sample allocation not given. The samples were gathered on day 63 after the first injection of vaccine or placebo. This entry is derived from a study of Ad26.COV2.S vaccination and SARS-CoV-2 variants.

The chain is built from TRBV10-3 and TRBJ1-3, with D possibly TRBD1 on 5 matching bases. The sequenced sample was peripheral blood, obtained in a trial of Ad26.COV2.S vaccine versus placebo. The origin of this receptor is a person between 18 and 65 years old who received the Ad26.COV2.S COVID-19 vaccine or a placebo. In DNA form, the CDR3 reads TGTGCCTCAAAAGACAGCGGCTCTGGAAACACCATATATTTT. Translated, it gives CASKDSGSGNTIYF.